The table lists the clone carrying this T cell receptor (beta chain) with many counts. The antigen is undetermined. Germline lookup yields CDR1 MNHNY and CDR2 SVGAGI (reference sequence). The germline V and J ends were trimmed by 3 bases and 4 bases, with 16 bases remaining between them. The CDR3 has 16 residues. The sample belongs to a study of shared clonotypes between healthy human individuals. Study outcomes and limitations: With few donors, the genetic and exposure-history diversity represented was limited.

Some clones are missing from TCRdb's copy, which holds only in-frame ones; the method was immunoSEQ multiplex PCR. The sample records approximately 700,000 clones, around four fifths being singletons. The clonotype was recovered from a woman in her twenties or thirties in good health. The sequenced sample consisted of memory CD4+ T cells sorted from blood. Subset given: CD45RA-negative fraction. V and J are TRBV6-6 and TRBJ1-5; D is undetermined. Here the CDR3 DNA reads TGTGCCAGCAGTTATCTGGCTACCGAGGGTAATCAGCCCCAGCATTTT. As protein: CASSYLATEGNQPQHF.